Listed below are T cell receptor beta chains from one sample, sequenced in a study of T cell changes during pregnancy in multiple sclerosis. Profiled with immunoSEQ multiplex PCR; TCRdb holds only in-frame clones, not every one. The sample records roughly 38,000 clones, 91% being singletons. The sequences come from CD4+ T cells from peripheral blood mononuclear cells, collected after pregnancy. The receptors originated from a female donor in good health, enrolled as a control in a pregnancy study. Each CDR3 is given with its conserved first and last residue. The D gene is left open where the match is weak. Rows give clone size only sometimes, using once, few, many, or a class for an expanded clone.

TRBV25-1	NA	TRBJ1-1	NA	CASRQGNTEAFF	TGTGCCAGCAGACAGGGGAACACTGAAGCTTTCTTT
TRBV11-2	NA	TRBJ2-5	NA	CASSLVLEQETQYF	TGTGCCAGCAGCTTAGTGCTAGAACAAGAGACCCAGTACTTC
TRBV28	TRBD2	TRBJ2-1	NA	CASKTGTSNEQFF	TGTGCCAGTAAAACCGGGACTAGCAATGAGCAGTTCTTC
TRBV2	TRBD1	TRBJ2-1	NA	CASSRDRGSDEQFF	TGTGCCAGCAGCAGGGACAGGGGTTCCGATGAGCAGTTCTTC
TRBV6-1	NA	TRBJ1-2	NA	CASRLGRGVDYGYTF	TGTGCCAGCAGATTAGGGAGGGGAGTTGACTATGGCTACACCTTC
TRBV16	NA	TRBJ1-2	few	CASSQSDSYGYTF	TGTGCCAGCAGCCAATCGGACTCCTATGGCTACACCTTC
TRBV7-2	NA	TRBJ1-1	NA	CASSYHRATEAFF	TGTGCCAGCAGCTACCACAGGGCCACTGAAGCTTTCTTT
TRBV9	TRBD2	TRBJ2-3	once	CASSVGSSPSGGPQYF	TGTGCCAGCAGCGTAGGCTCTAGCCCGTCGGGAGGGCCGCAGTATTTT
TRBV7-2	TRBD2	TRBJ2-5	NA	CASSLVGLAGGETQYF	TGTGCCAGCAGCTTAGTCGGACTAGCGGGTGGTGAGACCCAGTACTTC
TRBV19	NA	TRBJ1-2	NA	CASRAGGRNYYGYTF	TGTGCCAGTAGGGCCGGCGGGAGGAATTACTATGGCTACACCTTC
TRBV6-5	NA	TRBJ1-3	NA	CASRAVSVDTIYF	TGTGCCAGCAGAGCTGTTTCCGTGGACACCATATATTTT
TRBV5-1	TRBD2	TRBJ2-5	NA	CASSRQSGVQETQYF	TGCGCCAGCAGCAGACAGAGCGGGGTCCAAGAGACCCAGTACTTC
TRBV5-1	TRBD1	TRBJ2-5	once	CASSAGQGWAQYF	TGCGCCAGCAGCGCGGGACAGGGTTGGGCCCAGTACTTC
TRBV28	NA	TRBJ2-7	few	CASSLAGGYEQYF	TGTGCCAGCAGTCTGGCCGGGGGTTACGAGCAGTACTTC
TRBV6-5	NA	TRBJ1-1	NA	CASSYFTRGNTEAFF	TGTGCCAGCAGTTATTTTACCAGGGGGAACACTGAAGCTTTCTTT
TRBV27	TRBD1	TRBJ1-5	once	CASSSTGAREQPQHF	TGTGCCAGCAGTTCGACAGGGGCGCGGGAACAGCCCCAGCATTTT
TRBV28	NA	TRBJ2-5	NA	CASSLHSQETQYF	TGTGCCAGCAGTTTGCACAGCCAAGAGACCCAGTACTTC
TRBV4-2	TRBD2	TRBJ2-7	NA	CASSLGLAGIRAYEQYF	TGTGCCAGCAGCCTCGGACTAGCGGGGATAAGAGCCTACGAGCAGTACTTC
TRBV11-3	NA	TRBJ2-7	NA	CASSSHRDSYEQYF	TGTGCCAGCAGCTCACACCGGGACTCCTACGAGCAGTACTTC
TRBV5-5	TRBD1	TRBJ2-7	NA	CASSWDSDPYEQYF	TGTGCCAGCAGCTGGGACAGTGATCCGTACGAGCAGTACTTC
TRBV28	TRBD2	TRBJ2-7	NA	CASSFPGGTYEQYF	TGTGCCAGCAGTTTCCCGGGAGGCACCTACGAGCAGTACTTC
TRBV9	TRBD2	TRBJ2-2	NA	CASSVGSSGVTGELFF	TGTGCCAGCAGCGTAGGGTCCAGCGGGGTCACCGGGGAGCTGTTTTTT
TRBV9	NA	TRBJ1-1	NA	CASSVGQANTNTEAFF	TGTGCCAGCAGCGTAGGACAGGCAAACACGAACACTGAAGCTTTCTTT
TRBV30	NA	TRBJ2-5	NA	CAWSVPPPGETQYF	TGTGCCTGGAGTGTACCCCCCCCGGGAGAGACCCAGTACTTC
TRBV7-6	TRBD1	TRBJ2-7	NA	CASSSRAGQGIDEQYF	TGTGCCAGCAGCTCGCGAGCTGGACAGGGTATCGACGAGCAGTACTTC
TRBV9	NA	TRBJ1-2	NA	CASSPSGGEGYGYTF	TGTGCCAGCAGCCCGTCGGGGGGTGAAGGCTATGGCTACACCTTC
TRBV29-1	NA	TRBJ1-2	NA	CSVGENYGYTF	TGCAGCGTTGGCGAGAACTATGGCTACACCTTC
TRBV19	NA	TRBJ1-2	NA	CASSPSRGDGYTF	TGTGCCAGTAGTCCCTCCCGGGGGGATGGCTACACCTTC